These 17 T cell receptor beta chains came from one sample sequenced in a study of blood T cell repertoires in COVID-19. Assay: immunoSEQ multiplex PCR; the TCRdb copy retains only in-frame clones and omits some. This table has some 300,000 clones, 70% to 90% appearing once. The sequenced sample consisted of PBMCs or T cells enriched from blood (not recorded which). These receptor sequences come from a woman aged 25 to 45 who had recovered from COVID-19.

The genes are TRBV19 and TRBJ2-3; 10 positions agree with TRBD2. The CDR3 is made up of 17 amino acids. V gave up 8 bases and J gave up 0 bases; unmatched junction bases: 11. CDR1 is LNHDA, CDR2 SQIVND, per germline (reference sequence). CDR3 protein: CASSTRTSGVSTDTQYF. The CDR3 DNA follows: TGTGCCAGTTCAACCCGGACTAGCGGAGTTAGCACAGATACGCAGTATTTT.

This chain uses TRBV5-1 with TRBJ1-2, with a possible D match to TRBD1 (6 bases). This CDR3 is built from 14 residues. CDR1 and CDR2 (germline): SGHRS, YFSETQ. V dropped 6 bases and J dropped 10 bases, with 22 bases sitting between them. The CDR3 loop reads CASTWVQGDGVYTF. The CDR3 bases are TGCGCCAGCACGTGGGTACAGGGAGACGGGGTCTACACCTTC.

V usage is TRBV28 and J usage is TRBJ1-4, with 8 bases identical to TRBD1. Germline values: CDR1 MDHEN, CDR2 SYDVKM. The trim removed 6 bases at V and 8 bases at J, leaving 11 bases unmatched. This CDR3 region has 15 residues. This chain's CDR3 is CASREEAGGWEKLFF. The CDR3 nucleotides are TGTGCCAGCAGGGAGGAGGCAGGGGGCTGGGAAAAACTGTTTTTT.

The chain couples TRBV6-8 to TRBJ2-1, with 8 positions matching TRBD2. The CDR3 has 16 amino acids. Trimming removed 7 bases from V and 5 bases from J; junction bases left unmatched: 13. The germline V gene has CDR1 MNHGY and CDR2 SAAAGT. This chain's CDR3 is CASITRGERGNNEQFF. CDR3 sequence (DNA): TGTGCCAGCATAACCCGAGGGGAGCGGGGGAACAATGAGCAGTTCTTC.

J is TRBJ1-5 and V is TRBV9; no reliable D call. Germline loops: CDR1 SGDLS, CDR2 YYNGEE. The CDR3 loop spans 14 amino acids. Trimming pared 4 bases from V and 0 bases from J, leaving 8 bases between. In nucleotides, the CDR3 is TGTGCCAGCAGCTCTACAGATAGCAATCAGCCCCAGCATTTT. Amino acid sequence: CASSSTDSNQPQHF.

V gene TRBV4-3 combines with J gene TRBJ1-6; D perhaps matches TRBD1 (6 bases). V was cut by 1 base and J by 2 bases, with 12 bases left in between. In germline, CDR1 is LGHNA, CDR2 YSLEER. CDR3 length: 17 residues. The CDR3 DNA follows: TGCGCCAGCAGCCAAGGGGCGGGGGCCACCTATAATTCACCCCTCCACTTT. Translation: CASSQGAGATYNSPLHF.

The chain employs TRBV5-1 and TRBJ2-1, with TRBD2 as a possible D gene (6 bases). V lost 3 bases, J lost 7 bases, and 20 bases lay in between. The CDR3 has 16 residues. The V gene's germline CDR1 is SGHRS and CDR2 YFSETQ. CDR3 nucleotides: TGCGCCAGCAGCTCGGAGGCTAGCGCTGCAGTAAATGAGCAGTTCTTC. It is translated as CASSSEASAAVNEQFF.

J is TRBJ2-4 and V is TRBV11-1, with 9 bases identical to TRBD2. The V gene's germline CDR1 is SGHAT and CDR2 FQDESV (reference sequence). J was trimmed by 8 bases and V by 1 base; bases with no gene match: 9. CDR3 length: 16 amino acids. The CDR3 sequence is CASSLVNGGRADIQYF. For the CDR3, the DNA is TGTGCCAGCAGCTTAGTGAACGGCGGGAGGGCCGACATTCAGTACTTC.

The CDR3 reads CASSLATGATEAFF. The CDR3 nucleotides are TGTGCCAGCAGCTTGGCAACAGGGGCCACTGAAGCTTTCTTT. The chain employs TRBV5-4 and TRBJ1-1, with TRBD1 matching over 7 bases. CDR1 SGHNT and CDR2 YYREEE come from the germline V gene (reference sequence). Losses at the gene ends were 0 bases for V and 4 bases for J; bases not matched to a gene: 3. This CDR3 has 14 amino acids. Looking up the rest from reference TRBV5-4 and TRBJ1-1 gives the full variable domain: ETGVTQSPTHLIKTRGQQVTLRCSSQSGHNTVSWYQQALGQGPQFIFQYYREEENGRGNFPPRFSGLQFPNYSSELNVNALELDDSALYLCASSLATGATEAFFGQGTRLTVV.

J is TRBJ1-4 and V is TRBV2; tentative D call: TRBD1 (6 bases). Trimming took off 2 bases at V and 4 bases at J, with 8 bases between the two ends. The CDR3 extends over 14 amino acids. The germline gives CDR1 SNHLY, CDR2 FYNNEI. The CDR3 sequence is CASSERGGNEKLFF. The DNA of the CDR3 is TGTGCCAGCAGTGAAAGAGGGGGTAATGAAAAACTGTTTTTT.

J is TRBJ2-1 and V is TRBV27, with 8 bases fitting TRBD2. The V gene's germline CDR1 is MNHEY and CDR2 SMNVEV (reference sequence). The J segment lost 4 bases and the V segment lost 4 bases, leaving 9 bases of the junction unmatched. This CDR3 is built from 16 residues. Here the CDR3 reads CASSWESGRGYNEQFF. The CDR3 region has the DNA TGTGCCAGCAGTTGGGAAAGCGGGAGAGGGTACAATGAGCAGTTCTTC.

The chain carries TRBV5-1 and TRBJ2-5; 8 nucleotides agree with TRBD1. V gave up 4 bases and J gave up 4 bases; unmatched junction bases: 9. CDR3 size: 15 residues. From germline, CDR1 is SGHRS and CDR2 YFSETQ. The CDR3 protein is CASSKRTGQGETQYF. Written as DNA, the CDR3 is TGCGCCAGCAGCAAGAGGACAGGGCAGGGAGAGACCCAGTACTTC.

The chain has TRBV3-1 (or the pseudogene TRBV3-2) and TRBJ1-4, with D possibly being TRBD1 (5 bases). Germline V gene sequence: CDR1 LGHDT, CDR2 YNNKEL (reference sequence). V was shortened by 1 base and J by 5 bases, with 14 bases between the two germline ends. CDR3 size: 16 residues. The CDR3 region is CASSQGQTARNEKLFF. CDR3 coding DNA: TGTGCCAGCAGCCAAGGGCAGACAGCCCGCAATGAAAAACTGTTTTTT.

V is TRBV30 and J is TRBJ2-3; tentative D call: TRBD2 (5 bases). The germline V gene encodes CDR1 GTSNPN and CDR2 SVGIG (reference sequence). The CDR3 consists of 12 residues. Trimming pared 1 base from V and 9 bases from J, leaving 11 bases between. The CDR3 here is CAWSGRGGTQYF. In nucleotides, the CDR3 is TGTGCCTGGAGTGGACGGGGTGGGACGCAGTATTTT.

The V gene is TRBV5-1, the J gene TRBJ2-3; 9 nucleotides agree with TRBD2. V lost 0 bases, J lost 0 bases, and 8 bases stayed unmatched. Germline V gene sequence: CDR1 SGHRS, CDR2 YFSETQ. The CDR3 is 18 residues long. CDR3 DNA: TGCGCCAGCAGCTTGGGGGGCCAAGCGGGGGGCAGCACAGATACGCAGTATTTT. It translates to CASSLGGQAGGSTDTQYF. The whole variable domain, filled in from reference TRBV5-1 and TRBJ2-3, reads KAGVTQTPRYLIKTRGQQVTLSCSPISGHRSVSWYQQTPGQGLQFLFEYFSETQRNKGNFPGRFSGRQFSNSRSEMNVSTLELGDSALYLCASSLGGQAGGSTDTQYFGPGTRLTVL.

The rearrangement links TRBV7-3 to TRBJ2-3; D is possibly TRBD1 (6 bases). V lost 2 bases and J 5 bases, leaving 8 bases between the germline ends. The germline gives CDR1 SGHTA, CDR2 FQGTGA. The CDR3 sequence is 13 residues long. The CDR3 loop is CASSLDRRDTQYF. CDR3 nucleotides: TGTGCCAGCAGCTTAGACAGGCGAGATACGCAGTATTTT.

This clone was counted between two and nine times. This rearrangement joins TRBV21-1 to TRBJ1-5; the table's D gene call, TRBD1, was not cross checked with the DNA. TRBV21-1 is shown as a pseudogene. This CDR3 region has 17 residues. CDR3 amino acids: CASSKGADRAGNQPQHF. The CDR3 DNA sequence: TGTGCCAGCAGCAAAGGGGCGGACAGGGCTGGCAATCAGCCCCAGCATTTT.